What follows describes a single TCR beta chain. Assay: immunoSEQ multiplex PCR; the TCRdb copy retains only in-frame clones and omits some. The data hold 170,000 or so clones, with 90% to 95% observed a single time. The data originate from a study of control samples from healthy donors and cancer patients. Trimming shortened V by 4 bases and J by 7 bases, and 8 bases separated the two germline ends. The CDR3 length is 12 residues. CDR1 is MGHRA, CDR2 YSYEKL, per germline. The sequenced sample was blood. The receptor comes from a woman under 30 in good health. The gene calls are TRBV4-1 and TRBJ2-1; D possibly matches TRBD1 or TRBD2 (5 bases each). CDR3 protein: CASSPEGNEQFF. As DNA, the CDR3 is TGCGCCAGCAGCCCAGAGGGGAATGAGCAGTTCTTC.